The T cell receptor beta chain under discussion was sequenced for a study of blood T cell repertoires in COVID-19. Original methodology: Amplifying reference gene primers gave estimates of nucleated cell counts. Here immunoSEQ multiplex PCR was the method, and the copy in TCRdb shows in-frame clones only, minus some. The V and J calls and clone size were taken over from that table, and D and trimming were inferred from the DNA. The sample carries around 200,000 clones, just under 90% recorded once. V was shortened by 0 bases and J by 3 bases, with 9 bases between the two germline ends. This CDR3 comprises 14 residues. Germline CDR1 LGHDT, CDR2 YNNKEL (reference sequence).

What was sequenced was peripheral blood. This rearrangement joins TRBV3-1 (or the pseudogene TRBV3-2) to TRBJ2-7; no definite D call. This clonotype was sampled from a man in his 60s who had recovered from COVID-19. The CDR3 DNA reads TGTGCCAGCAGCCAAGATCAGGCTCGCTACGAGCAGTACTTC. It is translated as CASSQDQARYEQYF.